This T cell receptor beta chain came from a study of graft-versus-host responses after intestinal transplantation. The overall study: For approximately 3 years after anti-thymocyte globulin induction, all recipients took tacrolimus and steroids.

Only in-frame clones appear in the TCRdb table, and some are missing; sequencing was by immunoSEQ multiplex PCR. The sample lists 75,000 to 100,000 clones, roughly 90% occurring once. A word on this clone: Its target is not known.

Germline values: CDR1 SGHRS, CDR2 YFSETQ. V was clipped by 4 bases and J by 5 bases, with 12 bases between them. The CDR3 has 14 amino acids. Overall study findings and caveats: Some GvH clones appeared in ileal mucosa or blood before recipient bone marrow. Peak circulating GvH clone levels tracked with early post-transplant HvG declines.

The source of this sequence is a human patient who received an intestinal transplant, so some T cells may come from the graft donor. The chain employs TRBV5-1 and TRBJ2-2, with D possibly being TRBD1 (5 bases). The material sequenced was PBMCs, taken just under 460 days after intestinal transplant. The CDR3 loop is CASSPDKGTGELFF. In DNA form, the CDR3 reads TGCGCCAGCAGCCCGGACAAAGGGACCGGGGAGCTGTTTTTT.